Below are 25 T cell receptor beta chains sequenced from a single sample in a study of shared T cell receptors in the human thymus. Here immunoSEQ multiplex PCR was the method, and the copy in TCRdb shows in-frame clones only, minus some. The sample records hundreds of thousands of clones, more than 70% being singletons. The data were also submitted as part of a second study, on human thymus T cells.

The sample taken for sequencing was thymocytes. Every receptor here comes from a boy under three years old with a congenital heart defect.

V is TRBV6-5 and J is TRBJ2-2, with D perhaps matching TRBD1 (8 bases). Trimming removed 5 bases from V and 7 bases from J, with 17 bases in between. This CDR3 is 15 amino acids long. Germline assignment: CDR1 MNHEY and CDR2 SVGAGI. CDR3 amino acids: CASSHGTGLDGELFF. The CDR3 DNA follows: TGTGCCAGCAGTCACGGGACAGGACTAGACGGGGAGCTGTTTTTT.

The rearrangement joins TRBV6-6 to TRBJ1-3, with 8 bases aligning to TRBD1. J gave up 7 bases and V 5 bases, and 7 bases lay outside the gene matches. The CDR3 length is 14 residues. Per the germline V gene, CDR1 is MNHNY and CDR2 is SVGAGI (reference sequence). The CDR3 nucleotides are TGTGCCAGCAGTCCGCGACAGGGGTATAACACCATATATTTT. This translates into CASSPRQGYNTIYF.

V is TRBV10-2 and J is TRBJ1-3, with 7 bases that match TRBD1. The CDR3 runs 18 residues. Germline trimming cut 5 bases from V and 0 bases from J; bases unmatched to any gene: 13. Germline assignment: CDR1 WSHSY and CDR2 SAAADI. CDR3 DNA sequence: TGCGCCAGCAGTCGGGGAGAACCGGGACAGCACTCTGGAAACACCATATATTTT. It specifies CASSRGEPGQHSGNTIYF.

The V and J genes are TRBV7-8 and TRBJ2-1; 13 bases are shared with TRBD2. CDR1 is SGHVS, CDR2 FQNEAQ, per germline. V lost 6 bases to trimming and J lost 5 bases; unmatched junction nucleotides: 7. The CDR3 has 16 residues. CDR3 in amino acids: CASRRTSGSINNEQFF. As DNA, the CDR3 is TGTGCCAGCAGGAGGACTAGCGGGAGTATCAACAATGAGCAGTTCTTC.

V and J are TRBV10-3 and TRBJ2-7; 8 bases are shared with TRBD2. In germline, CDR1 is ENHRY, CDR2 SYGVKD. The CDR3 is made up of 15 amino acids. V dropped 3 bases and J dropped 7; count of bases not matched to a gene: 11. The CDR3 is CAISEGTRDLWEQYF. CDR3 DNA: TGTGCCATCAGTGAAGGGACTAGGGACCTCTGGGAGCAGTACTTC.

V and J are TRBV25-1 and TRBJ1-1, with 8 bases fitting TRBD1. CDR3 length equals 13 residues. Germline V lookup: CDR1 MGHDK, CDR2 SYGVNS. Trimming cost V 8 bases and J 6 bases; bases outside gene matches: 8. The CDR3 bases are TGTGCCAGCTCTCCGGACAGGGAAGCTGAAGCTTTCTTT. It yields the protein CASSPDREAEAFF.

This chain uses TRBV7-9 with TRBJ2-3; 12 nucleotides align to TRBD2. The CDR3 is 17 residues long. Trimming at V came to 4 bases and at J to 4 bases, leaving 9 bases not matched to a gene. The V gene's germline CDR1 is SEHNR and CDR2 FQNEAQ (reference sequence). CDR3 amino acids: CASSYPTSGRTADTQYF. CDR3 nucleotides: TGTGCCAGCAGCTACCCAACTAGCGGGAGGACGGCAGATACGCAGTATTTT.

This clone was observed a few times. CDR3 DNA sequence: TGTGCCAGCAGTTTACAGGGTGTTGGAAACACCATATATTTT. Translated, it gives CASSLQGVGNTIYF. The chain links TRBV7-9 to TRBJ1-3, with a weak D call TRBD1 (6 bases). The CDR3 has 14 residues. V dropped 6 bases and J dropped 3 bases, with 12 bases sitting between them. Germline V CDR1 and CDR2: SEHNR, FQNEAQ (reference sequence).

The rearrangement links TRBV14 to TRBJ2-1; 10 bases match TRBD2. The CDR3 totals 18 residues. With 1 base clipped from V and 0 bases from J, the junction kept 6 bases outside the gene matches. Looked up from germline, CDR1 is SGHDN and CDR2 is FVKESK. CDR3: CASSQVRLAGYSYNEQFF. The CDR3 DNA sequence: TGTGCCAGCAGCCAAGTCAGACTAGCGGGTTACTCCTACAATGAGCAGTTCTTC.

The chain has TRBV28 and TRBJ1-4, with D perhaps TRBD1 (5 bases). Per the germline V gene, CDR1 is MDHEN and CDR2 is SYDVKM. Trimming took 5 bases from V and 7 from J, leaving 17 bases between them. The CDR3 is 15 residues long. The CDR3 region has the DNA TGTGCCAGCAGTCCCCCAGGAGGGGCGCGTGAAAAACTGTTTTTT. Its protein product is CASSPPGGAREKLFF.

The DNA of the CDR3 is TGCGCCAGCAGCCAATACCGGGGTGGGAGAAGCTCCTACAATGAGCAGTTCTTC. Translating gives CASSQYRGGRSSYNEQFF. V and J are TRBV4-3 and TRBJ2-1; perhaps TRBD2 as D (5 bases). The CDR3 loop spans 18 amino acids. V dropped 2 bases and J dropped 0 bases, with 17 bases sitting between them. CDR1 is LGHNA and CDR2 is YSLEER in the germline V gene.

The CDR3 region is CAWSDVGGLTNTEAFF. Here the CDR3 DNA reads TGTGCCTGGAGTGATGTAGGCGGACTGACGAACACTGAAGCTTTCTTT. The rearrangement uses TRBV30 and TRBJ1-1, with D uncertain. Germline CDR1 is GTSNPN and CDR2 is SVGIG (reference sequence). The CDR3 covers 16 residues. Trimming removed 1 base from V and 1 base from J, with 16 bases in between. Variable domain in full (rest from reference TRBV30 and TRBJ1-1): SQTIHQWPATLVQPVGSPLSLECTVEGTSNPNLYWYRQAAGRGLQLLFYSVGIGQISSEVPQNLSASRPQDRQFILSSKKLLLSDSGFYLCAWSDVGGLTNTEAFFGQGTRLTVV.

V usage is TRBV5-6 and J usage is TRBJ1-1; D possibly corresponds to TRBD1 (5 bases). The germline V and J ends were trimmed by 0 bases and 5 bases, with 14 bases remaining between them. Germline loops: CDR1 SGHDT, CDR2 YYEEEE. The CDR3 contains 15 residues. CDR3 sequence reads: CASSLGSGRGTEAFF. The CDR3 coding sequence is TGTGCCAGCAGCTTGGGTTCAGGGCGGGGGACTGAAGCTTTCTTT.

This rearrangement joins TRBV11-2 to TRBJ2-3; 7 bases match TRBD2. V shed 0 bases and J 1 base; nucleotides not matched to a gene: 4. This CDR3 region has 16 residues. In germline, CDR1 is SGHAT, CDR2 FQNNGV. In nucleotides, the CDR3 is TGTGCCAGCAGCTTAGAAGGGGAGGGAGGCACAGATACGCAGTATTTT. This gives the protein CASSLEGEGGTDTQYF. The variable domain in full, completed from reference TRBV11-2 and TRBJ2-3, reads EAGVAQSPRYKIIEKRQSVAFWCNPISGHATLYWYQQILGQGPKLLIQFQNNGVVDDSQLPKDRFSAERLKGVDSTLKIQPAKLEDSAVYLCASSLEGEGGTDTQYFGPGTRLTVL.

This sequence joins TRBV7-9 and TRBJ2-1; 8 positions match TRBD2. Trimming took 3 bases from V and 2 from J; bases not matched to a gene: 6. Germline V gene sequence: CDR1 SEHNR, CDR2 FQNEAQ (reference sequence). The CDR3 is made up of 16 amino acids. CDR3 loop: CASSFGTGGAYNEQFF. DNA for the CDR3: TGTGCCAGCAGCTTCGGAACGGGAGGGGCCTACAATGAGCAGTTCTTC. Drawing the rest from reference TRBV7-9 and TRBJ2-1, the complete variable domain is DTGVSQNPRHKITKRGQNVTFRCDPISEHNRLYWYRQTLGQGPEFLTYFQNEAQLEKSRLLSDRFSAERPKGSFSTLEIQRTEQGDSAMYLCASSFGTGGAYNEQFFGPGTRLTVL.

The chain combines TRBV5-1 with TRBJ2-7; 15 bases are shared with TRBD2. The CDR3 is 17 residues long. CDR1 SGHRS and CDR2 YFSETQ come from the germline V gene. With 3 bases clipped from V and 6 bases from J, the junction kept 10 bases outside the gene matches. The CDR3: CASSSLRTSGGDGEQYF. In DNA, the CDR3 is TGCGCCAGCAGCTCCCTCCGGACTAGCGGGGGGGACGGCGAGCAGTACTTC.

V and J are TRBV7-6 and TRBJ1-2; 7 nucleotides align to TRBD1. Germline V gene lookup returns CDR1 SGHVS and CDR2 FNYEAQ. The J segment lost 7 bases and the V segment lost 5 bases, leaving 19 bases of the junction unmatched. The CDR3 runs to 17 residues. CDR3 protein: CASSPSHGTDRASGYTF. The CDR3 bases are TGTGCCAGCAGCCCATCCCACGGAACAGACAGGGCTAGTGGCTACACCTTC.

This chain uses TRBV23-1 with TRBJ2-5; D possibly corresponds to TRBD1 (6 bases). Being an ORF, TRBV23-1 has a function that is uncertain. Trimming removed 11 bases at V and 2 bases at J, with 15 bases between. The length of the CDR3 is 13 residues. The CDR3, as DNA: TGCGCCGGACGAACAGGGAATCAAGAGACCCAGTACTTC. This translates into CAGRTGNQETQYF.

This chain uses TRBV9 with TRBJ2-4; TRBD2 aligns across 9 bases. V dropped 4 bases and J dropped 9; count of bases not matched to a gene: 14. CDR1 and CDR2 from the germline V gene are SGDLS and YYNGEE. The CDR3 runs to 16 residues. In nucleotides, the CDR3 is TGTGCCAGCAGCCCCAACAGAAGCGGGGGGTCTATCATTCAGTACTTC. Its protein product is CASSPNRSGGSIIQYF.

This clone was picked up one time. The rearrangement links TRBV25-1 to TRBJ2-3; 7 bases fit TRBD2. V lost 5 bases to trimming and J lost 0 bases; unmatched junction nucleotides: 8. In germline, CDR1 is MGHDK, CDR2 SYGVNS. This CDR3 has 16 residues. CDR3 sequence (DNA): TGTGCCAGCAGTCCCGTGGGTAGCGGGAGCACAGATACGCAGTATTTT. It is translated as CASSPVGSGSTDTQYF.

The chain links TRBV7-9 to TRBJ1-1; no clear D gene. The CDR3 runs to 11 residues. Per germline, CDR1 SEHNR and CDR2 FQNEAQ (reference sequence). V was clipped by 6 bases and J by 8 bases, with 10 bases between them. CDR3 DNA sequence: TGTGCCAGCAGGCGGATATCAGAAGCTTTCTTT. Translating it yields CASRRISEAFF.

The chain combines TRBV15 with TRBJ1-4; D remains unclear. V shed 2 bases and J shed 8 bases, with 6 bases lying between them. The V gene's germline CDR1 is LNHNV and CDR2 YYDKDF (reference sequence). The CDR3 is 12 residues long. The chain's CDR3 is CATSRIREKLFF. The CDR3 DNA follows: TGTGCCACCAGCAGAATTCGGGAAAAACTGTTTTTT.

This clone has only a few counts. The chain employs TRBV10-3 and TRBJ1-3; D is uncertain. The V end was cut by 4 bases, the J end by 3 bases, with 13 bases between. There are 15 residues in the CDR3. Germline values: CDR1 ENHRY, CDR2 SYGVKD. This CDR3 is CAISAAGEFGNTIYF. The CDR3 DNA reads as TGTGCCATCAGTGCCGCCGGGGAGTTTGGAAACACCATATATTTT.

This clone has just one count. The V gene is TRBV12-2, the J gene TRBJ1-5. TRBV12-2 is a listed pseudogene. This CDR3 region has 16 residues. In DNA, the CDR3 is TGTGCAAGTCGTGTAGGGGGGGGCAGATGCAATCAGCCCCAGCATTTT. Amino acids: CASRVGGGRCNQPQHF.

This rearrangement joins TRBV9 to TRBJ2-3; no firm D call. Germline CDR1 and CDR2: SGDLS and YYNGEE. The CDR3 contains 13 residues. The ends were cut back, 4 bases at V and 5 bases at J, with 11 bases in the middle. The CDR3 region is CASSPRLRDTQYF. In DNA form, the CDR3 reads TGTGCCAGCAGCCCCCGGTTGCGAGATACGCAGTATTTT.